The rows below give T cell receptor beta chains drawn from one sample of a study of persistence of HIV-infected CD4 T cells. TCRdb keeps only in-frame clones here, not all; method: immunoSEQ multiplex PCR. The repertoire holds roughly 34,000 clones, with approximately 80% as singletons. Their cognate antigens are unknown. The sequencing used CD4+ T cells sorted from PBMCs after roughly 18-hour stimulation, collected from a patient who received antiretroviral therapy. These receptors came from an adult man with HIV who was CMV-seropositive. Each CDR3 is given with its conserved first and last residue. A D gene is named only where the DNA matches it firmly. The size of a clone is reported for some rows only, either as once, few or many, or as a class for expanded clones.

d_call,clone_size,j_call,v_call,cdr3_nt,cdr3_aa
TRBD1,-,TRBJ2-7,TRBV5-5,TGTGCCAGCAGCTTACAGGGGGCCTACGAGCAGTACTTC,CASSLQGAYEQYF
-,-,TRBJ1-5,TRBV5-5,TGTGCCAGCAGCTTGTCGGGGACTCAGCCCCAGCATTTT,CASSLSGTQPQHF
TRBD1,-,TRBJ2-7,TRBV7-6,TGTGCCAGCAGCGTCCAGGGGGTACGAGGATACGAGCAGTACTTC,CASSVQGVRGYEQYF
-,-,TRBJ2-7,TRBV6-5,TGTGCCAGCAGTTATTCAGCAGGGGCCCTCTCCTACGAGCAGTACTTC,CASSYSAGALSYEQYF
-,-,TRBJ1-3,TRBV5-1,TGCGCCAGCAGCTTAACTGGTTTTGCATCTGGAAACACCATATATTTT,CASSLTGFASGNTIYF
-,-,TRBJ2-1,TRBV12-3/TRBV12-4,TGTGCCAGCAGTACTCGGACAGAGGAGTTCTTC,CASSTRTEEFF
-,-,TRBJ1-2,TRBV10-2,TGCGCCAGCTCCCAGAACAGGGACGGCGGCTACACCTTC,CASSQNRDGGYTF
-,-,TRBJ1-3,TRBV30,TGTGCCTGGAGTTGGGACTTTAACACCATATATTTT,CAWSWDFNTIYF
TRBD1,-,TRBJ1-1,TRBV10-3,TGTGCCATCAGTCTAGGGGGCGAGGGCACTGAAGCTTTCTTT,CAISLGGEGTEAFF
-,-,TRBJ2-3,TRBV30,TGTGCCTGGGGCCAGGAGGGGCGGGGAAGCACAGATACGCAGTATTTT,CAWGQEGRGSTDTQYF
-,-,TRBJ1-5,TRBV5-8,TGTGCCAGCAGCTTGGCCGGAGGGGCGTATAGCAATCAGCCCCAGCATTTT,CASSLAGGAYSNQPQHF
-,-,TRBJ2-1,TRBV4-2,TGTGCCAGCACCCATGACGGGGATGCTAACAATGAGCAGTTCTTC,CASTHDGDANNEQFF
-,-,TRBJ1-3,TRBV29-1,TGCAGCGTTTACTTTGGAAACACCATATATTTT,CSVYFGNTIYF
-,-,TRBJ2-2,TRBV28,TGTGCCAGCAATCCCGGCACCGGGGAGCTGTTTTTT,CASNPGTGELFF
-,few,TRBJ2-3,TRBV23-1,TGCGCCAGCAGTCAATCCGTAAGGGGGGGAGATACGCAGTATTTT,CASSQSVRGGDTQYF
-,-,TRBJ1-1,TRBV9,TGTGCCAGCAGCGTAGCTCCGGACATACCCCTCGAAGCTTTCTTT,CASSVAPDIPLEAFF
TRBD2,-,TRBJ2-3,TRBV4-3,TGCGCCAGCAGCCAAGGGGTAGCGGGGGGCACAGTAACAGATACGCAGTATTTT,CASSQGVAGGTVTDTQYF
-,-,TRBJ2-3,TRBV6-1,TGTGCCAGCAGTGAACATACTAGGGGTACGCAGTATTTT,CASSEHTRGTQYF
TRBD1,-,TRBJ2-1,TRBV4-1,TGCGCCAGCAGCCCCATCGTTTCAGGGGGCTCCTACAATGAGCAGTTCTTC,CASSPIVSGGSYNEQFF
-,-,TRBJ1-5,TRBV28,TGTGCCAGCAGTGGCGACAGATCTTGGGGTGACAGCAATCAGCCCCAGCATTTT,CASSGDRSWGDSNQPQHF
TRBD1,few,TRBJ1-1,TRBV5-4,TGTGCCAGCAGCTTGTCAGGACAGGCGAACACTGAAGCTTTCTTT,CASSLSGQANTEAFF
-,-,TRBJ2-7,TRBV5-1,TGCGCCAGCAGCTCTCGGACAGGAGGGACCTACGAGCAGTACTTC,CASSSRTGGTYEQYF
TRBD1,-,TRBJ2-7,TRBV30,TGTGCCTGGAGTCTCAGGGGGCAGCACGAGCAGTACTTC,CAWSLRGQHEQYF
TRBD2,-,TRBJ2-1,TRBV4-3,TGCGCCAGCAGCCAAAGACTAGCGGGGGGGAGCGATGAGCAGTTCTTC,CASSQRLAGGSDEQFF
-,-,TRBJ1-2,TRBV7-2,TGTGCCAGCAGCCAAAACTATGGCTACACCTTC,CASSQNYGYTF
TRBD1,-,TRBJ1-4,TRBV3-1/TRBV3-2,TGTGCCAGCAGCCAAGAAGTTCGGGACAGGGGTGAAAAACTGTTTTTT,CASSQEVRDRGEKLFF
-,few,TRBJ1-1,TRBV9,TGTGCCAGTAGTACCGCGTTGAACACTGAAGCTTTCTTT,CASSTALNTEAFF
-,once,TRBJ1-5,TRBV27,TGTGCCAGCAGTGGTACTTTCCTTCAGCCCCAGCATTTT,CASSGTFLQPQHF
-,once,TRBJ2-5,TRBV9,TGTGCCAGCAGCGTAGCGGGACAACCCCAAGAGACCCAGTACTTC,CASSVAGQPQETQYF
TRBD1,-,TRBJ1-2,TRBV5-1,TGCGCCAGCAGCTTGGGGGACAGGGGGACCTATGGCTACACCTTC,CASSLGDRGTYGYTF
-,-,TRBJ1-4,TRBV7-8,TGTGCCAGCAGCAGCAGACAGAGCCTTAATGAAAAACTGTTTTTT,CASSSRQSLNEKLFF
-,-,TRBJ1-3,TRBV18,TGTGCCAGCTCACCACAACGGGGGGGTGGCTCGGCTGGAAACACCATATATTTT,CASSPQRGGGSAGNTIYF
-,once,TRBJ1-2,TRBV28,TGTGCCAGCAGTCAGGGTGGTCTAGGCTACACCTTC,CASSQGGLGYTF
-,-,TRBJ1-1,TRBV5-6,TGTGCCAGCAGTTCGATCGCTGGGAGGTTTGGGTCCGAAGCTTTCTTT,CASSSIAGRFGSEAFF
-,-,TRBJ2-3,TRBV11-3,TGTGCCAGCAGTTCGGGGCGGGCGCGCACAGATACGCAGTATTTT,CASSSGRARTDTQYF
-,-,TRBJ2-3,TRBV28,TGTGCCAGCAGTTTATCTAGTCGGGTTGGCGATACGCAGTATTTT,CASSLSSRVGDTQYF
-,-,TRBJ2-7,TRBV7-8,TGTACCAGCAGCTTAGGGGGGGTCTACGAGCAGTACTTC,CTSSLGGVYEQYF
-,-,TRBJ2-5,TRBV2,TGTGCCAGCAGTGTAAGGCAATCCCAAGAGACCCAGTACTTC,CASSVRQSQETQYF
-,-,TRBJ2-2,TRBV9,TGTGCCAGCAGCCCCCGGGACATTAACACCGGGGAGCTGTTTTTT,CASSPRDINTGELFF
-,-,TRBJ2-3,TRBV19,TGTGCCAGCCGGGTCCCCCTCACAGATACGCAGTATTTT,CASRVPLTDTQYF
-,-,TRBJ1-2,TRBV30,TGTGCCTGGCTTCGGGATATAGGCTATGGCTACACCTTC,CAWLRDIGYGYTF
-,-,TRBJ2-5,TRBV28,TGTGCCAGCAGTTTACGGGAGCAAGAGACCCAGTACTTC,CASSLREQETQYF
-,-,TRBJ1-3,TRBV5-1,TGCGCCAGCAGCTTGGCAACGGGGTTTTTCTTCTCTGGAAACACCATATATTTT,CASSLATGFFFSGNTIYF
-,-,TRBJ2-5,TRBV3-1/TRBV3-2,TGTGCCAGCAGCCAACAGGGTAGTCGAAAGACCCAGTACTTC,CASSQQGSRKTQYF
TRBD1,once,TRBJ2-5,TRBV18,TGTGCCAGCTCACAGGGACAGGGGGCAAGATTACAAGAGACCCAGTACTTC,CASSQGQGARLQETQYF
-,once,TRBJ2-5,TRBV5-4,TGTGCCAGCAGCCCGCTGCCTCTCGAGGGCCAGTACTTC,CASSPLPLEGQYF
-,-,TRBJ2-7,TRBV18,TGTGCCAGCTCACCGGAAGACAGACCGGGCGAGCAGTACTTC,CASSPEDRPGEQYF
-,-,TRBJ2-2,TRBV19,TGTGCCAGTAGTATAAGCCTTCGGGGGAGGAACACCGGGGAGCTGTTTTTT,CASSISLRGRNTGELFF
-,-,TRBJ1-1,TRBV15,TGTGCCACCAGTAGAACGGCCCCGGAGAACACTGAAGCTTTCTTT,CATSRTAPENTEAFF
-,-,TRBJ2-5,TRBV10-3,TGTGCCATCATTTGCCTTGGGGAAGAGACCCAGTACTTC,CAIICLGEETQYF
TRBD1,-,TRBJ1-4,TRBV5-6,TGTGCCAGCAGCTTGTGGAAAGAGACAGGGAGGGGTGAAAAACTGTTTTTT,CASSLWKETGRGEKLFF
-,-,TRBJ1-5,TRBV19,TGTGCCAGTGACGCAGGAGGAAGTCAGCCCCAGCATTTT,CASDAGGSQPQHF
-,-,TRBJ1-2,TRBV19,TGTGCCAGTACCGTCGGGACTCTCAACTATGGCTACACCTTC,CASTVGTLNYGYTF
TRBD2,-,TRBJ2-5,TRBV5-1,TGCGCCAGCAGCTTCGGCGGGGGGAAACAAGAGACCCAGTACTTC,CASSFGGGKQETQYF
TRBD2,-,TRBJ2-1,TRBV2,TGTGCCAGCAGTGACTCGTTAGCTAGCGGGAAGAGCTCCTACAATGAGCAGTTCTTC,CASSDSLASGKSSYNEQFF
TRBD2,once,TRBJ2-4,TRBV7-2,TGTGCCAGCAGCCAAGGTAGCGGGATAGCCAAAAACATTCAGTACTTC,CASSQGSGIAKNIQYF
-,-,TRBJ1-5,TRBV5-5,TGTGCCAGCAGCTTGGCATTTGTGGGGCAGAGCAATCAGCCCCAGCATTTT,CASSLAFVGQSNQPQHF